Included here is one TCR beta chain sequence, with context. The source of the sample is a study of blood T cell repertoires in COVID-19. About the research overall: The United States, Italy and Spain supplied acute and convalescent COVID-19 samples. PBMCs, B-cell-depleted T cells, or T cells were the source of the cDNA or gDNA that made up the material.

V lost 4 bases, J lost 4 bases, and 14 bases lay in between. Germline-derived CDR1 and CDR2 are SGHNT and YENEEA. The CDR3 spans 15 residues. Authors' analysis steps: Reference gene primer amplification gave estimated nucleated cell counts. The table came from immunoSEQ multiplex PCR; TCRdb's copy has only in-frame clones and leaves some out. V, J and clone size are those of that table, while D and trimming were read from the DNA. The sample comprises 110,000 to 150,000 clones, just under 85% of which are singletons, and 3% to 3.5% rests with the top ten. Input material: peripheral blood. The gene calls are TRBV11-3 and TRBJ2-1; possible D gene TRBD2, 6 bases. The clonotype comes from an elderly woman with acute or convalescent COVID-19. The DNA for the CDR3 is TGTGCCAGCAGCTCTTCGGGACTCGATTACAATGAGCAGTTCTTC. Translation: CASSSSGLDYNEQFF.